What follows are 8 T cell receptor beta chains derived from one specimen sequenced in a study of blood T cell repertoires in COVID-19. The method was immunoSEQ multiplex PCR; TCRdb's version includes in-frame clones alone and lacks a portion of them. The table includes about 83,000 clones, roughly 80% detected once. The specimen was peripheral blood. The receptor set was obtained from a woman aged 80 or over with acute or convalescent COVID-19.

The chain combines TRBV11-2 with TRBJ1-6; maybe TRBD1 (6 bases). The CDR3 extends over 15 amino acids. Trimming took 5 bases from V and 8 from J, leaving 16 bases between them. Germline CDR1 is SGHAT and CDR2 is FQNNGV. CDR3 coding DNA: TGTGCCAGCAGCCCCCAGACAGGCAGTGATTCACCCCTCCACTTT. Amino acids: CASSPQTGSDSPLHF.

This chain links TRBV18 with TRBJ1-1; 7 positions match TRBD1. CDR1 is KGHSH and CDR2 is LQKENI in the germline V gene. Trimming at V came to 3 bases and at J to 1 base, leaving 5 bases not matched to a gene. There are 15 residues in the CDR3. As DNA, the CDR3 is TGTGCCAGCTCACCGGTGGGACAGAAGAACACTGAAGCTTTCTTT. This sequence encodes CASSPVGQKNTEAFF. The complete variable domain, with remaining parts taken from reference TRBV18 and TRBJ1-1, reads NAGVMQNPRHLVRRRGQEARLRCSPMKGHSHVYWYRQLPEEGLKFMVYLQKENIIDESGMPKERFSAEFPKEGPSILRIQQVVRGDSAAYFCASSPVGQKNTEAFFGQGTRLTVV.

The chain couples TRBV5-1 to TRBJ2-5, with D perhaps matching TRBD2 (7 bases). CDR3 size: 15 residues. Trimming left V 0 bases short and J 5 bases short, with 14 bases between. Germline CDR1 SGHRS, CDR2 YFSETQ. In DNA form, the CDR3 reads TGCGCCAGCAGCTTGGAGGGGGGGAGTACTGAGACCCAGTACTTC. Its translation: CASSLEGGSTETQYF.

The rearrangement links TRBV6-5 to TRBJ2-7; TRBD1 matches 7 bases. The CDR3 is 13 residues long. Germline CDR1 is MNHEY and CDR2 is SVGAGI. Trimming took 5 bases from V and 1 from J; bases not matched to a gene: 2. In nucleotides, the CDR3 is TGTGCCAGCAGTCTGACAGGGTCCTACGAGCAGTACTTC. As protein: CASSLTGSYEQYF.

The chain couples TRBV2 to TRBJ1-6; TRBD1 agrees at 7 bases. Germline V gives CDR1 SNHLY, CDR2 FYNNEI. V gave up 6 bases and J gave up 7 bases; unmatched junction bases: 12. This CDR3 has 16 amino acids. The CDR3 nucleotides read TGTGCCAGCAGGACCCCCCCCGGGACAGCCAATTCACCCCTCCACTTT. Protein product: CASRTPPGTANSPLHF.

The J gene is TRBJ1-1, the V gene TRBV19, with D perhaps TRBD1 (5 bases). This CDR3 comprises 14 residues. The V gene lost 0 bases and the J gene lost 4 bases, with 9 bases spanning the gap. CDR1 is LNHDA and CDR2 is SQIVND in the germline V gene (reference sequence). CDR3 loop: CASSIEIGVTEAFF. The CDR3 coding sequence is TGTGCCAGTAGTATAGAGATAGGGGTCACTGAAGCTTTCTTT. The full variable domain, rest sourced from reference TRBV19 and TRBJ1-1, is DGGITQSPKYLFRKEGQNVTLSCEQNLNHDAMYWYRQDPGQGLRLIYYSQIVNDFQKGDIAEGYSVSREKKESFPLTVTSAQKNPTAFYLCASSIEIGVTEAFFGQGTRLTVV.

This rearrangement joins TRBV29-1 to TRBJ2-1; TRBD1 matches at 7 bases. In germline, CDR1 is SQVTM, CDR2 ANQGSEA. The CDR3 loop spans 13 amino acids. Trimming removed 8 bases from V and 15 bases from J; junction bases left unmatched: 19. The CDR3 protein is CSILQFTGDGRFF. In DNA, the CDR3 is TGCAGCATCCTTCAATTTACAGGGGACGGAAGGTTCTTC.

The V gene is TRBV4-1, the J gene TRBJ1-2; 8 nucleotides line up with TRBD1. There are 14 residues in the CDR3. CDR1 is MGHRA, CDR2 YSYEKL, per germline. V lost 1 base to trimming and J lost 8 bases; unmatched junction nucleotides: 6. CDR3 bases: TGCGCCAGCAGCCAAGGGACAGGGAGCAAAGGCTACACCTTC. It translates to CASSQGTGSKGYTF.